The entry below gives a single T cell receptor beta chain sequence along with its context. Its antigen remains unidentified. Germline CDR1 reads LNHDA; CDR2 reads SQIVND (reference sequence). This CDR3 is built from 14 residues. This specimen comes from a study of monozygotic twins with inflammatory bowel disease. Broader study findings: Healthy co-twins had higher TCRbeta inverse Simpson diversity than their IBD twins. Relative clonotype sharing with others was diminished in IBD patients versus healthy twins, particularly with disease activity.

TCRdb re-called the 5' RACE reads; one entry per CDR3 protein, DNA not given. Found here are over 100,000 distinct CDR3 sequences; the top ten clones hold 9.5% to 15%. The TCR sequence derives from a human donor with ulcerative colitis or Crohn's disease, or a healthy co-twin of an affected twin (not recorded which). The rearrangement links TRBV19 to TRBJ2-3; TCRdb selects TRBD1, and the lack of DNA leaves this call unchecked. The sequencing sample was made of blood. The CDR3 here is CASSDRESTDTQYF.